This TCR beta chain is drawn from a study of T-cell reconstitution after alpha-beta-depleted transplantation in children. Note on this clonotype: As yet, its antigen is unknown.

Study-level findings and limits: From newly produced T cells came most of the T-cell counts and diversity one year after transplant. About two months after transplant, alpha-beta T cells reportedly came from several hundred expanded graft clones. Some patients showed high day-60 TCRbeta diversity, which derived from surviving recipient T cells and thymic progenitors.

The CDR3 length is 14 residues. The germline gives CDR1 SGDLS, CDR2 YYNGEE. V shed 1 base and J 6 bases; nucleotides not matched to a gene: 2. A library of TCRbeta sequences, prepared with unique molecular identifiers, was generated. TCRdb re-called the PCR reads through MiXCR, storing one row per CDR3 protein. The table has almost 600,000 distinct CDR3 sequences, approximately 30% seen once. Here the sequenced sample was PBMCs, taken before TCRalphabeta/CD19-depleted stem cell transplant. V and J are TRBV9 and TRBJ2-1; TRBD2 matches 9 bases. The source is a boy younger than two with Wiskott-Aldrich syndrome, due to receive a stem cell transplant. The CDR3 spells CASSVTTSGNEQFF. The DNA for the CDR3 is TGTGCCAGCAGCGTAACGACTAGCGGCAATGAGCAGTTCTTC. Complete variable domain (other parts from reference TRBV9 and TRBJ2-1): DSGVTQTPKHLITATGQRVTLRCSPRSGDLSVYWYQQSLDQGLQFLIQYYNGEERAKGNILERFSAQQFPDLHSELNLSSLELGDSALYFCASSVTTSGNEQFFGPGTRLTVL.